This is a list of T cell receptor beta chains from one sample in a study of blood T cell repertoires in COVID-19. The data were produced by immunoSEQ multiplex PCR, yet TCRdb's version contains in-frame clones alone and is incomplete. Altogether about 69,000 clones are present, just over 85% being singletons, with the ten largest covering 1.5% to 2%. Sample: peripheral blood. These receptor sequences come from a man aged 30 to 39 with acute or convalescent COVID-19. CDR3s include the opening cysteine and the closing phenylalanine or tryptophan.

j_call	v_call	cdr3_aa
TRBJ2-1	TRBV3-1/TRBV3-2	CASSQGRGGANEQFF
TRBJ1-4	TRBV5-1	CASSWRDGRRSEKLFF
TRBJ1-5	TRBV5-5	CASSLGDRGSNQPQHF
TRBJ1-2	TRBV7-9	CASSPTDLSGRGYTF
TRBJ2-1	TRBV2	CASKASPGGSYNEQFF
TRBJ1-6	TRBV5-6	CASSLWGGVPGPLHF
TRBJ1-2	TRBV7-3	CASSLTSDRGRDGYTF
TRBJ1-5	TRBV5-6	CASSSFDSGNQPQHF
TRBJ1-4	TRBV19	CASSDSGGAVSEKLFF
TRBJ1-1	TRBV5-6	CASSSTGSSRDTEAFF
TRBJ1-2	TRBV5-4	CASSLLTGDFIYTF
TRBJ1-2	TRBV9	CASSKGPTDGYTF
TRBJ1-6	TRBV6-2/TRBV6-3	CASSLRDRDNSPLHF
TRBJ2-1	TRBV2	CASTGQGLGNEQFF
TRBJ2-5	TRBV7-2	CASSRGLAGRTQYF
TRBJ2-1	TRBV5-5	CASSWDRMPLQEQFF
TRBJ1-6	TRBV28	CASRRNRVLNNSPLHF
TRBJ2-5	TRBV29-1	CSVEGTSGAGETQYF
TRBJ1-6	TRBV19	CASSAGGRNSPLHF
TRBJ1-4	TRBV29-1	CSVGEGAVATNEKLFF
TRBJ2-1	TRBV5-1	CASSQTVGYNEQFF
TRBJ1-2	TRBV19	CASSIGSDRVGYTF
TRBJ1-4	TRBV21-1	CASINLSTGSTAATNEKLFF
TRBJ2-5	TRBV2	CASSDVAASSSAQYF
TRBJ1-4	TRBV5-1	CASSLGGQGREKLFF
TRBJ1-5	TRBV25-1	CASSPNRGIGPQHF
TRBJ1-6	TRBV2	CASSAGSFPPLHF
TRBJ1-5	TRBV27	CASPQGHSDQPQHF
TRBJ2-1	TRBV5-6	CASSLLAGLFTVDNEQFF
TRBJ2-1	TRBV5-4	CASSLYNLPYNEQFF
TRBJ1-5	TRBV9	CASSVGGSSNQPQHF
TRBJ2-3	TRBV29-1	CSVSGLAGVSDTQYF
TRBJ1-1	TRBV10-2	CASSSADRVTERAFF
TRBJ2-4	TRBV18	CASSPGQGASKNIQYF
TRBJ2-7	TRBV21-1	CASSRGHPSGRLYEQYF
TRBJ2-3	TRBV4-3	CASSLILTDTQYF
TRBJ1-2	TRBV20-1	CSASNNGRPNYGYTF
TRBJ1-2	TRBV7-9	CASSSTGVYGYTF
TRBJ1-1	TRBV6-5	CASRSQGLNTEAFF
TRBJ2-5	TRBV7-2	CASSLGTSGTQETQYF
TRBJ1-2	TRBV2	CASSGVLWGYTF
TRBJ2-5	TRBV6-5	CASRAEGLAGETQYF
TRBJ1-1	TRBV9	CASSPTGFHGNTEAFF
TRBJ1-1	TRBV29-1	CSYSATGGLGEAFF
TRBJ2-5	TRBV24-1	CATSDRTGLLETQYF
TRBJ2-7	TRBV27	CASSDTAYEQYF